This entry lists 25 T cell receptor beta chains sequenced from one sample in a study of Ad26.COV2.S vaccination and SARS-CoV-2 variants. Profiling relied on immunoSEQ multiplex PCR, and the TCRdb table lists in-frame clones only, not all of them. The table lists 150,000 to 200,000 clones, roughly 89% of them singletons. The specimen comprised peripheral blood, sampled after recovery from COVID-19. The origin of the receptors is a human donor who had recovered from COVID-19.

This clone was counted a single time. The rearrangement links TRBV3-1 (or the pseudogene TRBV3-2) to TRBJ1-4; possibly TRBD1 for D (6 bases). The V gene's germline CDR1 is LGHDT and CDR2 YNNKEL (reference sequence). This CDR3 comprises 13 residues. Between the trimmed V and J ends, which lost 2 bases and 11 bases, there was a span of 12 bases. CDR3 DNA sequence: TGTGCCAGCAGCCAAAACAGGGCCGAGAAACTGTTTTTT. Amino acid sequence: CASSQNRAEKLFF.

The chain is built from TRBV4-2 and TRBJ2-2; no firm D call. Germline V CDR1 and CDR2: LGHNA, YNFKEQ. Trimming left V 4 bases short and J 5 bases short, with 8 bases between. This CDR3 region has 13 residues. Here the CDR3 reads CASSPDYTGELFF. The CDR3 region has the DNA TGTGCCAGCAGCCCGGATTATACCGGGGAGCTGTTTTTT.

The chain's CDR3 is CASSEYDSLSSYEQYF. For the CDR3, the DNA is TGTGCCAGCAGTGAATACGACAGTTTAAGCTCCTACGAGCAGTACTTC. V gene TRBV6-1 combines with J gene TRBJ2-7; possible D gene TRBD1, 5 bases. The CDR3 covers 16 residues. V lost 2 bases and J lost 0, with 14 bases in between. Germline-derived CDR1 and CDR2 are MNHNS and SASEGT.

This clone occurred a few times. The rearrangement uses TRBV7-2 and TRBJ2-3; 8 nucleotides agree with TRBD2. From germline, CDR1 is SGHTA and CDR2 FQGNSA. This CDR3 has 15 amino acids. V was clipped by 1 base and J by 1 base; unmatched bases: 1. CDR3 nucleotides: TGTGCCAGCAGCTTAGATAGCGGGGGCACAGATACGCAGTATTTT. Translating it yields CASSLDSGGTDTQYF.

The chain combines TRBV10-3 with TRBJ1-4; TRBD1 aligns across 8 bases. Germline V lookup: CDR1 ENHRY, CDR2 SYGVKD. The CDR3 is made up of 14 amino acids. V lost 4 bases and J lost 6; bases outside the gene matches: 4. The CDR3 DNA reads as TGTGCCATCAGTGCCAGGGGGCAGGATGAAAAACTGTTTTTT. Residues: CAISARGQDEKLFF.

The DNA of the CDR3 is TGCGCCAGCAGCGACAGGGGTGCTGGGGCCAACGTCCTGACTTTC. It yields the protein CASSDRGAGANVLTF. V gene TRBV5-1 combines with J gene TRBJ2-6; 8 bases align to TRBD1. This CDR3 comprises 15 residues. J was trimmed by 2 bases and V by 4 bases; bases with no gene match: 2. Germline CDR1 and CDR2: SGHRS and YFSETQ.

The CDR3 DNA reads TGTGCCAGTACCCCTTTGACACCAGTATGGGGTTCACTAAACACCGGGGAGCTGTTTTTT. It is translated as CASTPLTPVWGSLNTGELFF. The chain employs TRBV19 and TRBJ2-2; no clear D. Germline lookup yields CDR1 LNHDA and CDR2 SQIVND (reference sequence). V lost 7 bases, J lost 2 bases, and 29 bases lay in between. This CDR3 is built from 20 residues.

This sequence joins TRBV6-1 and TRBJ1-1; D perhaps matches TRBD1 (6 bases). Trimming left V 2 bases short and J 3 bases short, with 7 bases between. The CDR3 loop spans 13 amino acids. CDR1 and CDR2 from the germline V gene are MNHNS and SASEGT. CDR3: CASSEYRDTEAFF. As DNA, the CDR3 is TGTGCCAGCAGTGAATACAGGGACACTGAAGCTTTCTTT.

V is TRBV5-1 and J is TRBJ1-2, with unresolved D. The V end was cut by 0 bases, the J end by 5 bases, with 11 bases between. Germline loops: CDR1 SGHRS, CDR2 YFSETQ. The CDR3 loop spans 14 amino acids. DNA of the CDR3: TGCGCCAGCAGCTTGGGGGGAGACCCGTATGGCTACACCTTC. Its protein product is CASSLGGDPYGYTF. The variable domain in full, completed from reference TRBV5-1 and TRBJ1-2, reads KAGVTQTPRYLIKTRGQQVTLSCSPISGHRSVSWYQQTPGQGLQFLFEYFSETQRNKGNFPGRFSGRQFSNSRSEMNVSTLELGDSALYLCASSLGGDPYGYTFGSGTRLTVV.

The V and J genes are TRBV7-9 and TRBJ1-1; D might be TRBD1 (5 bases). CDR1 and CDR2 (germline): SEHNR, FQNEAQ (reference sequence). The CDR3 has 14 residues. Between the trimmed V and J ends, which lost 3 bases and 2 bases, there was a span of 10 bases. The CDR3 loop reads CASSLRRGNTEAFF. CDR3 nucleotides: TGTGCCAGCAGCTTGAGGAGGGGAAACACTGAAGCTTTCTTT.

The chain has TRBV19 and TRBJ2-7; tentative D call: TRBD1 (5 bases). The germline V gene has CDR1 LNHDA and CDR2 SQIVND (reference sequence). The CDR3 sequence is 15 residues long. Trimming took off 5 bases at V and 6 bases at J, with 20 bases between the two ends. CDR3 sequence reads: CASSVRLTGSAEQYF. As DNA, the CDR3 is TGTGCCAGTAGTGTCCGACTCACAGGATCTGCCGAGCAGTACTTC.

This chain joins TRBV24-1 and TRBJ1-4; maybe TRBD1 (5 bases). The CDR3 has 15 amino acids. Trimming left V 3 bases short and J 4 bases short, with 11 bases between. Germline lookup yields CDR1 KGHDR and CDR2 SFDVKD. CDR3 in DNA: TGTGCCACCAGTGATCCCGGGACGGGTAATGAAAAACTGTTTTTT. Its translation is CATSDPGTGNEKLFF.

V is TRBV7-2 and J is TRBJ2-1; no clear D. Germline V gene sequence: CDR1 SGHTA, CDR2 FQGNSA. V lost 2 bases and J 4 bases, leaving 6 bases between the germline ends. The CDR3 extends over 13 amino acids. CDR3 sequence: CASSLTSYNEQFF. DNA of the CDR3: TGTGCCAGCAGCTTAACATCTTACAATGAGCAGTTCTTC.

V is TRBV27 and J is TRBJ2-1, with 7 bases fitting TRBD1. Germline lookup yields CDR1 MNHEY and CDR2 SMNVEV (reference sequence). The CDR3 has 20 amino acids. V trimming: 4 bases; J trimming: 4 bases; junction bases outside the gene matches: 22. CDR3 nucleotide sequence: TGTGCCAGCAGTTCCGTCATTCTTCCACTTCCGGGACAGCATTACAATGAGCAGTTCTTC. Protein sequence: CASSSVILPLPGQHYNEQFF.

The rearrangement uses TRBV19 and TRBJ2-1, with TRBD1 identical over 8 bases. Looked up from germline, CDR1 is LNHDA and CDR2 is SQIVND (reference sequence). This CDR3 contains 15 residues. The ends lost 6 bases at V and 2 bases at J; junction bases unmatched: 6. The CDR3 DNA reads TGTGCCAGTAGATACGACAGGGGTCCCTACAATGAGCAGTTCTTC. It is translated as CASRYDRGPYNEQFF.

The genes are TRBV25-1 and TRBJ2-1, with TRBD2 identical over 12 bases. Germline-derived CDR1 and CDR2 are MGHDK and SYGVNS. V shed 3 bases, J shed 3 bases, and the junction held 6 bases outside the gene matches. This CDR3 comprises 17 residues. The CDR3 sequence is CASSESPSGGGYNEQFF. The CDR3 DNA follows: TGTGCCAGCAGTGAGTCTCCTAGCGGGGGGGGCTACAATGAGCAGTTCTTC.

This chain connects TRBV6-4 to TRBJ2-3, with D perhaps being TRBD1 or TRBD2 (7 bases each). Between the trimmed V and J ends, which lost 6 bases and 6 bases, there was a span of 19 bases. Germline CDR1 MRHNA, CDR2 SNTAGT. The CDR3 runs 15 residues. CDR3 sequence reads: CASSYQGGARDTQYF. CDR3 in DNA: TGTGCCAGCAGCTACCAGGGGGGGGCCCGTGATACGCAGTATTTT.

This clone was counted only a few times. The rearrangement uses TRBV10-3 and TRBJ2-5; D is uncertain. From germline, CDR1 is ENHRY and CDR2 SYGVKD. The CDR3 is 12 amino acids. V was pared by 4 bases and J by 5 bases, with 8 bases between. In DNA, the CDR3 is TGTGCCATCAGTGGATCCGAGGAGACCCAGTACTTC. Encoded protein: CAISGSEETQYF.

The chain recombines TRBV28 with TRBJ1-1, with 7 nucleotides matching TRBD1. The CDR3 spans 12 residues. Germline V lookup: CDR1 MDHEN, CDR2 SYDVKM. With V trimmed by 11 bases and J by 3 bases, 6 bases remained unmatched. CDR3 residues: CACGDSYTEAFF. The CDR3 coding sequence is TGTGCCTGCGGGGACAGCTACACTGAAGCTTTCTTT.

The rearrangement links TRBV5-6 to TRBJ2-2; D remains unclear. Germline CDR1 is SGHDT and CDR2 is YYEEEE. V lost 0 bases to trimming and J lost 7 bases, with 10 bases between them. The CDR3 consists of 14 residues. The CDR3 DNA is TGTGCCAGCAGCTTGGTATCAGGTCGCGGGGAGCTGTTTTTT. This encodes CASSLVSGRGELFF.

This chain connects TRBV6-4 to TRBJ1-5; D is undetermined. This CDR3 comprises 14 residues. Per the germline V gene, CDR1 is MRHNA and CDR2 is SNTAGT. The V and J ends lost 6 bases and 7 bases respectively, with 16 bases between them. The CDR3 protein is CASSLKFRYQPQHF. CDR3 DNA: TGTGCCAGCAGCCTTAAATTTCGGTACCAGCCCCAGCATTTT.

The J gene is TRBJ2-3, the V gene TRBV28, with TRBD2 matching over 8 bases. Looked up from germline, CDR1 is MDHEN and CDR2 is SYDVKM. The trim removed 2 bases at V and 5 bases at J, leaving 3 bases unmatched. CDR3 length: 14 residues. This CDR3 is CASSLAGGGDTQYF. DNA of the CDR3: TGTGCCAGCAGTTTAGCGGGAGGTGGAGATACGCAGTATTTT.

This clone has more than one count but fewer than ten. The chain couples TRBV25-1 to TRBJ2-1; 7 nucleotides match TRBD2. V was clipped by 9 bases and J by 5 bases; unmatched bases: 13. The CDR3 runs to 15 residues. Germline-derived CDR1 and CDR2 are MGHDK and SYGVNS. Here the CDR3 DNA reads TGTGCCAGTACCACAGAGGGAGGGCCCCACAATGAGCAGTTCTTC. It codes for CASTTEGGPHNEQFF. The variable domain in full, with the rest retrieved from reference TRBV25-1 and TRBJ2-1, is EADIYQTPRYLVIGTGKKITLECSQTMGHDKMYWYQQDPGMELHLIHYSYGVNSTEKGDLSSESTVSRIRTEHFPLTLESARPSHTSQYLCASTTEGGPHNEQFFGPGTRLTVL.

This clone has more than one count but fewer than ten. This chain links TRBV11-2 with TRBJ2-7; D possibly corresponds to TRBD1 (5 bases). The CDR3 sequence is 13 residues long. Per germline, CDR1 SGHAT and CDR2 FQNNGV. V shed 2 bases and J shed 2 bases, with 7 bases lying between them. For the CDR3, the DNA is TGTGCCAGCAGCTTAAGGGGCGCCTACGAGCAGTACTTC. This encodes CASSLRGAYEQYF. The full variable domain, its missing parts supplied by reference TRBV11-2 and TRBJ2-7, is EAGVAQSPRYKIIEKRQSVAFWCNPISGHATLYWYQQILGQGPKLLIQFQNNGVVDDSQLPKDRFSAERLKGVDSTLKIQPAKLEDSAVYLCASSLRGAYEQYFGPGTRLTVT.

The chain links TRBV7-9 to TRBJ1-2; unclear D gene. CDR3 length equals 15 residues. Trimming stripped 6 bases from V and 4 bases from J, with 18 bases between. From germline, CDR1 is SEHNR and CDR2 FQNEAQ (reference sequence). CDR3 sequence (DNA): TGTGCCAGCAGTTCACTTTTTGGGCCCTTCTATGGCTACACCTTC. This gives the protein CASSSLFGPFYGYTF.